This T cell receptor beta chain was sequenced in a study of siplizumab effects on memory and regulatory T cells (dated by TCRdb to about 2019). About the investigation overall: The effect of the anti-CD2 antibody siplizumab on alloreactive T-cell subsets was examined in allogeneic mixed lymphocyte reactions constructed from human PBMCs.

What the study reported, not specific to this receptor: The cumulative frequency of alloreactive sequences that could be traced back to unstimulated CD4+ memory T cells was significantly reduced by siplizumab. Unstimulated naive T cells appeared to be more diverse than memory T cells, and naive cells seemed to make a substantial contribution to the alloresponse. Because sequences at frequencies below about 10^-5 were poorly captured, only a minor fraction of alloreactive clones could be mapped back to unstimulated subsets. Whether proliferating Tregs from siplizumab cultures actually had suppressive function was not functionally confirmed. Among mappable alloreactive CD4+ clones, the Treg-derived fraction averaged around 69% with siplizumab versus about 25% in control reactions. Roughly 80-95% of proliferating CD4+ or CD8+ clones could not be assigned a naive or memory phenotype.

CDR1 and CDR2, looked up from the germline V gene, are WSHSY and SAAADI. Unmatched junction bases come to 0, with V trimmed by 4 bases and J by 5 bases. Counted from cysteine to phenylalanine, this CDR3 has 13 amino acids. CDR3 DNA is the only sequence kept; it has 39 bases, read in frame from the first base. Library preparation used the immunoSEQ multiplex PCR assay. The deep sequencing platform assayed approximately 100,000 TCR templates per sample. Genomic DNA extracted from sorted T cells was used for TCRbeta CDR3 sequencing. As for how the authors treated the data: The R programming language was used for clonal analysis of the TCRbeta CDR3 data. Unstimulated samples were compared with post-reaction CFSE-low samples to define alloreactive CD4+ and CD8+ clones. Alloreactive CD4+ clones were assigned to regulatory or non-regulatory origin by matching sequences to sorted unstimulated Treg and non-Treg repertoires. TCRdb took over this immuneACCESS table, retaining in-frame rearrangements with V and J assigned. Such tables are incomplete; in checked studies, under half of the missing clones stem from an unresolved V gene, and the remainder is unexplained. That table is the source of V, J and clone size, and D and trimming were worked out from the DNA. For this sample there are 85,000 to 130,000 clones; 94% appear just once. The ten largest account for approximately 0.61% of the sample.

As concerns this clone: The clone's antigen remains unknown. No much larger clone is present one base from it, and per-base qualities are unavailable.

Sorted unstimulated T cells, along with proliferating T cells recovered from mixed lymphocyte reactions, underwent TCRbeta CDR3 sequencing. Fresh whole blood from about eleven HLA-typed healthy donors served as the source for isolating PBMCs. To map where alloreactive clones came from, unstimulated CD4+ regulatory T cells were FACS-sorted. The rearrangement joined TRBV10-2 to TRBJ2-5; 11 junctional bases match TRBD2. The specimen was Tregs sorted from blood. This receptor was identified in a human donor in good health. The CDR3 region reads CASSGLAGETQYF. The DNA reads TGCGCCAGCAGTGGACTAGCGGGGGAGACCCAGTACTTC.